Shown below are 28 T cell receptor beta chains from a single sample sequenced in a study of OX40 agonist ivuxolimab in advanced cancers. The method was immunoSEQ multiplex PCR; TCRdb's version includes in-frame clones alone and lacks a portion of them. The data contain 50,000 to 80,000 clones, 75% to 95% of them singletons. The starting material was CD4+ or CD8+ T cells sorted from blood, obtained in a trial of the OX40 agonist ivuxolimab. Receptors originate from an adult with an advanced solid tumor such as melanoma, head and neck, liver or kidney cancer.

The CDR3 coding sequence is TGTGCCAGCAGTTTATGGGCTAGCGGGAGGTGGGGGGAAAGGACAGATACGCAGTATTTT. It is translated as CASSLWASGRWGERTDTQYF. This rearrangement joins TRBV28 to TRBJ2-3; 11 positions match TRBD2. V shed 0 bases and J 3 bases; nucleotides not matched to a gene: 14. The CDR3 consists of 20 residues. CDR1 and CDR2 (germline): MDHEN, SYDVKM.

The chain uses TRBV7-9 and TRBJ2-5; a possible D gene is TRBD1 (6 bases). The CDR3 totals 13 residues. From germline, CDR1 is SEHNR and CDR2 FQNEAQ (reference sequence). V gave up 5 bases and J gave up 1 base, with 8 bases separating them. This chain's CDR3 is CASSLGGQETQYF. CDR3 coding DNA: TGTGCCAGCAGCCTAGGGGGCCAAGAGACCCAGTACTTC.

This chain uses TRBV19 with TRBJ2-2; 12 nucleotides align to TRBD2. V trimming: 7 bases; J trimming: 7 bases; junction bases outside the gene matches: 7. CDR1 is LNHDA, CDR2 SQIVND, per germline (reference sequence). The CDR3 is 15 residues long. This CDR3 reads CASTLAGGPGGELFF. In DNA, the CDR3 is TGTGCCAGTACGCTAGCGGGAGGGCCCGGCGGGGAGCTGTTTTTT.

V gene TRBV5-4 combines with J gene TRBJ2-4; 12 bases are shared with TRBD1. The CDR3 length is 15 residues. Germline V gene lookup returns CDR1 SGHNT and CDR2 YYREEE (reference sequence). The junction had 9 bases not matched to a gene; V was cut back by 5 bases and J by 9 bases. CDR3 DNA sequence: TGTGCCAGCAGACCCGGGACAGGGGGCTCGGGCATTCAGTACTTC. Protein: CASRPGTGGSGIQYF.

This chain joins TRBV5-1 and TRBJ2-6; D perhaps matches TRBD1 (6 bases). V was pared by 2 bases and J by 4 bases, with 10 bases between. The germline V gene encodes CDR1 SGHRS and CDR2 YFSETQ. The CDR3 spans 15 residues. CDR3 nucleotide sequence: TGCGCCAGCAGCTTCACAGGGATCGGGGCCAACGTCCTGACTTTC. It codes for CASSFTGIGANVLTF.

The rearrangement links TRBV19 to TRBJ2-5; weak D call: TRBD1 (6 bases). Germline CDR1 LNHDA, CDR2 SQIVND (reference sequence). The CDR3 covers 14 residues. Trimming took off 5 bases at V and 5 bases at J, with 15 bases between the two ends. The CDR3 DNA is TGTGCCAGTAGTTCCGGCAGGGGATCGGAGACCCAGTACTTC. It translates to CASSSGRGSETQYF.

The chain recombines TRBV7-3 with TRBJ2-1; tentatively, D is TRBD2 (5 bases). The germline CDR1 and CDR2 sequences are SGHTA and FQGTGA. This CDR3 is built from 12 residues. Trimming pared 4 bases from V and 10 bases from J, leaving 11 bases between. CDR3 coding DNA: TGTGCCAGCAGCTCTACTAGAGAAGAGCAGTTCTTC. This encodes CASSSTREEQFF.

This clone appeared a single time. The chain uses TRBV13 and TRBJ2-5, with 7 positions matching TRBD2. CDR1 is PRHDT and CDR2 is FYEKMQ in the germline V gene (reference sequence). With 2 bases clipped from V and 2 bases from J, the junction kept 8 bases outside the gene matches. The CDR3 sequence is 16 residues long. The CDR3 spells CASSLYLAGAQETQYF. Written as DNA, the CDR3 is TGTGCCAGCAGCTTATATCTGGCGGGAGCACAAGAGACCCAGTACTTC. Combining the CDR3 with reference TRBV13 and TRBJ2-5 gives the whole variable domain AAGVIQSPRHLIKEKRETATLKCYPIPRHDTVYWYQQGPGQDPQFLISFYEKMQSDKGSIPDRFSAQQFSDYHSELNMSSLELGDSALYFCASSLYLAGAQETQYFGPGTRLLVL.

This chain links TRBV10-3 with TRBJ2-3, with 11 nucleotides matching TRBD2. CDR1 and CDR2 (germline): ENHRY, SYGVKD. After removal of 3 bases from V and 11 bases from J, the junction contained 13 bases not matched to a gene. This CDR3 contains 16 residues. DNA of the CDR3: TGTGCCATCAGTGACGGGACTAGCGGTCGTTTGAGCGGGCAGTATTTT. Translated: CAISDGTSGRLSGQYF.

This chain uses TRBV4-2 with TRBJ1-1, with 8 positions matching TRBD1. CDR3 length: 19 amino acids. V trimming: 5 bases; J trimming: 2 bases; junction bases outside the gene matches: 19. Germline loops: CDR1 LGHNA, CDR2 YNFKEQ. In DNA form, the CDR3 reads TGTGCCAGCAGCTTCAATTCGGTCCAGGGGGCGTCAAGAAACACTGAAGCTTTCTTT. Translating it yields CASSFNSVQGASRNTEAFF.

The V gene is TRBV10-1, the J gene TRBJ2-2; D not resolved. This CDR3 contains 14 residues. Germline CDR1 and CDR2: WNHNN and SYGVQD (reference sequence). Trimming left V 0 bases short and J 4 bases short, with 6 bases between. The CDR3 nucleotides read TGCGCCAGCAGTGAGTCGTACTTCACCGGGGAGCTGTTTTTT. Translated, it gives CASSESYFTGELFF.

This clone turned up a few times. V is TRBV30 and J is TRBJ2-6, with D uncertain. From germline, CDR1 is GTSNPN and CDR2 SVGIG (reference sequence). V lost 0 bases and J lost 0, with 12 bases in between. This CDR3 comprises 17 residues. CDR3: CAWSVLLIGSGANVLTF. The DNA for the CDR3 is TGTGCCTGGAGTGTTCTTCTTATCGGCTCTGGGGCCAACGTCCTGACTTTC.

CDR3 nucleotide sequence: TGCGCCAGCACTACCGGAGGGGGGGCTTTGAACACTGAAGCTTTCTTT. It is translated as CASTTGGGALNTEAFF. The genes are TRBV5-1 and TRBJ1-1, with D perhaps matching TRBD1 (6 bases). This CDR3 has 16 residues. Germline CDR1 is SGHRS and CDR2 is YFSETQ. V dropped 6 bases and J dropped 0 bases, with 18 bases sitting between them.

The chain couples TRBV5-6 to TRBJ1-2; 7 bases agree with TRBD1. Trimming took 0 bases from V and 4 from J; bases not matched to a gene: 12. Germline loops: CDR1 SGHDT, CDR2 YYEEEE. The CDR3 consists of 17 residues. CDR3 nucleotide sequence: TGTGCCAGCAGCTTGGCACAGGGGCCCCGCGGATTCTATGGCTACACCTTC. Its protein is CASSLAQGPRGFYGYTF.

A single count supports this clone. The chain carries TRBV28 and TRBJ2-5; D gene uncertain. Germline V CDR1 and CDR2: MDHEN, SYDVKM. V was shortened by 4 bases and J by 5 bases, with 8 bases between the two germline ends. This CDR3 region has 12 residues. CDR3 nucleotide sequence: TGTGCCAGCAGTTCTATAGTGGAGACCCAGTACTTC. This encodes CASSSIVETQYF.

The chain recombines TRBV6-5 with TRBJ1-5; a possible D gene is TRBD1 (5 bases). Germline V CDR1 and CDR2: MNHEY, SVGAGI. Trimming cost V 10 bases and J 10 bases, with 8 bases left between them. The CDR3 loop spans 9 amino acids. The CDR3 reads CATGGPQHF. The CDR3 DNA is TGTGCCACCGGGGGACCCCAGCATTTT.

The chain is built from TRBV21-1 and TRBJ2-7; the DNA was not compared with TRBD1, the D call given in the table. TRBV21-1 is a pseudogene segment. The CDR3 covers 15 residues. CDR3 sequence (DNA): TGTGCCAGCATCTCTCCCGGGCAGGGGAACTACGAGCAGTACTTC. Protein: CASISPGQGNYEQYF.

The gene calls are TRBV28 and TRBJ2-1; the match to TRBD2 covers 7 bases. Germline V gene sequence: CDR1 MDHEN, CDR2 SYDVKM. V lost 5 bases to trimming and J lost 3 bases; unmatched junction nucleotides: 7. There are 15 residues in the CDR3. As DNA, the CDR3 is TGTGCCAGCAGTGAGGCTAGCGGAGACTACAATGAGCAGTTCTTC. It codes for CASSEASGDYNEQFF.

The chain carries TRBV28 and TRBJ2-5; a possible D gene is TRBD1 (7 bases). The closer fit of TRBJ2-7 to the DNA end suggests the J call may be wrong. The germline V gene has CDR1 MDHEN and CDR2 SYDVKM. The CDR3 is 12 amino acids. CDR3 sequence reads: CASSPGGYEQYF. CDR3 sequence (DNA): TGTGCCAGCAGTCCAGGGGGGTACGAGCAGTACTTC.

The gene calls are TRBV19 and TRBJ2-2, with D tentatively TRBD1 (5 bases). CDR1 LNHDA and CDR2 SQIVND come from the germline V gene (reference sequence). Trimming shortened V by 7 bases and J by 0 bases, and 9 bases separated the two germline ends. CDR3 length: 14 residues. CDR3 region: CASKGSANTGELFF. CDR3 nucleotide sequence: TGTGCCAGTAAGGGGTCGGCGAACACCGGGGAGCTGTTTTTT.

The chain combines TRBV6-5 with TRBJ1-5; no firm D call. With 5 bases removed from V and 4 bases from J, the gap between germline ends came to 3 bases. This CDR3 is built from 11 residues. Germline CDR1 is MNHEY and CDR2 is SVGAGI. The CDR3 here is CASSQNQPQHF. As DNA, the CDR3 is TGTGCCAGCAGTCAGAATCAGCCCCAGCATTTT.

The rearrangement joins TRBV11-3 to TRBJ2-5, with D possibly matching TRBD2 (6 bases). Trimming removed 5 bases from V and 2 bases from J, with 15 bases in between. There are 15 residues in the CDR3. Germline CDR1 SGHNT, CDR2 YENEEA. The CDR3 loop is CASSTGSGVQETQYF. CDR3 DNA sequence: TGTGCCAGCAGCACCGGATCGGGGGTTCAAGAGACCCAGTACTTC.

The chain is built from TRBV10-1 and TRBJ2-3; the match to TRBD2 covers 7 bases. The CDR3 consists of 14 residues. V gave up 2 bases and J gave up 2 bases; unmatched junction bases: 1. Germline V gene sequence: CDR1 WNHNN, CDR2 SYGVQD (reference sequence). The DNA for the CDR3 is TGCGCCAGCAGTGAGACTAGCGACACAGATACGCAGTATTTT. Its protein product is CASSETSDTDTQYF.

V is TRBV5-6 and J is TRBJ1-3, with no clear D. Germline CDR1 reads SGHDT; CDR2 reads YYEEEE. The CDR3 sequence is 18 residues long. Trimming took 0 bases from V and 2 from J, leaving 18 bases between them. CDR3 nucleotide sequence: TGTGCCAGCAGCTTGGTTCCACGGGGAGTAGTTACTGGAAACACCATATATTTT. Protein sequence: CASSLVPRGVVTGNTIYF.

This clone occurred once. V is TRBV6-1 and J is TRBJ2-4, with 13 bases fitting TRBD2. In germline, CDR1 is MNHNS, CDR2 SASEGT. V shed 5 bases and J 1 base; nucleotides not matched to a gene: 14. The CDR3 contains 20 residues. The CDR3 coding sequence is TGTGCCAGCAGTCAAGTGCCGGGACTAGCGGGACAGGGGGCCAAAAACATTCAGTACTTC. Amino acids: CASSQVPGLAGQGAKNIQYF.

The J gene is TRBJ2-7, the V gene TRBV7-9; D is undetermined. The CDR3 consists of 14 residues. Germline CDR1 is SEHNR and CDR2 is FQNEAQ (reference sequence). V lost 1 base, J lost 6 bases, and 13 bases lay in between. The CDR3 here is CASSLGSAMGEQYF. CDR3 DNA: TGTGCCAGCAGCTTAGGATCCGCCATGGGCGAGCAGTACTTC.

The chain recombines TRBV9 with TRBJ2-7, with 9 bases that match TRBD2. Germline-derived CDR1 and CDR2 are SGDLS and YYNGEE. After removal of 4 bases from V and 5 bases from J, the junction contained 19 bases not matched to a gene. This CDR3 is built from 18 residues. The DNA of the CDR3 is TGTGCCAGCAGCCCATCCGTATATAGCGGGAGAGTTTGGAACGAGCAGTACTTC. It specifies CASSPSVYSGRVWNEQYF.

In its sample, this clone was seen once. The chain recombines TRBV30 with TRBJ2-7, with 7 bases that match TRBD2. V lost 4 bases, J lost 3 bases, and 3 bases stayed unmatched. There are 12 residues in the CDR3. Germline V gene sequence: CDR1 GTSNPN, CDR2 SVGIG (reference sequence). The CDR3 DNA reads TGTGCCTGGAACGGGGGGAACTACGAGCAGTACTTC. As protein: CAWNGGNYEQYF.